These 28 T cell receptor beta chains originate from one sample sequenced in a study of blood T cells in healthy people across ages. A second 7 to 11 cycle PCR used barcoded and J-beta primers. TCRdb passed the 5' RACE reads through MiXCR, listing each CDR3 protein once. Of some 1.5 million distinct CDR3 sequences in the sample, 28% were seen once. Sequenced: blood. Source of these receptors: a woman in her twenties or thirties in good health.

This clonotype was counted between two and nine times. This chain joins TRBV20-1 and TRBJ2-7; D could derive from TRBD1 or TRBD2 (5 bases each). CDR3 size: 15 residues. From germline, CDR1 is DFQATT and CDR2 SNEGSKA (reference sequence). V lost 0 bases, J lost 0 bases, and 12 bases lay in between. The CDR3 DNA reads TGCAGTGCTAGAGACCCGGGACCCCTCTCCTACGAGCAGTACTTC. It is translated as CSARDPGPLSYEQYF.

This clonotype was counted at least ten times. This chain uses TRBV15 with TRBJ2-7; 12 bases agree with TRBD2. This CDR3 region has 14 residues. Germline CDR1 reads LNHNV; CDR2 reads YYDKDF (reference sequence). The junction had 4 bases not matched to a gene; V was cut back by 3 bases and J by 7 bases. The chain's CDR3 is CATSSELAGGEQYF. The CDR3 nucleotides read TGTGCCACCAGCAGTGAACTAGCGGGAGGTGAGCAGTACTTC. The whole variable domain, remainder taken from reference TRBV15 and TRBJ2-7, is DAMVIQNPRYQVTQFGKPVTLSCSQTLNHNVMYWYQQKSSQAPKLLFHYYDKDFNNEADTPDNFQSRRPNTSFCFLDIRSPGLGDTAMYLCATSSELAGGEQYFGPGTRLTVT.

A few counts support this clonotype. The DNA for the CDR3 is TGCGCCAGCAGCCAAGATCGCAGGGGAGGGGCTGGAAACACCATATATTTT. The encoded protein is CASSQDRRGGAGNTIYF. The chain carries TRBV4-3 and TRBJ1-3, with a weak D call TRBD1 (6 bases). The germline CDR1 and CDR2 sequences are LGHNA and YSLEER. V shed 0 bases and J shed 2 bases, with 14 bases lying between them. CDR3 length: 17 residues.

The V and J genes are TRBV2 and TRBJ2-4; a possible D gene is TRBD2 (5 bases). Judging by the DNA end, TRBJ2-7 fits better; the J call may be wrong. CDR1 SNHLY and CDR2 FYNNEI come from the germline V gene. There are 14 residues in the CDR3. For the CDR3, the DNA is TGTGCCAGCAGTGAGGGCAGCGGAGCCAACGAGCAGTACTTC. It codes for CASSEGSGANEQYF.

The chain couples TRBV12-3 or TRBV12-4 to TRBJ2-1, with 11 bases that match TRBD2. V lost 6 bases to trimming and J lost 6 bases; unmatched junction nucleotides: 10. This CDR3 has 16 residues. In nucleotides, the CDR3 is TGTGCCAGCAGCCGAACTAGCGGGGGATCCCTCAATGAGCAGTTCTTC. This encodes CASSRTSGGSLNEQFF.

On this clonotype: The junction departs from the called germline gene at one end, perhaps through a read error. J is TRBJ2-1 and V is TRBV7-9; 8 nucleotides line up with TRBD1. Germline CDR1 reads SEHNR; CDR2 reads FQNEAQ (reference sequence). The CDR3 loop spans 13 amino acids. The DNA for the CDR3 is TGTACCAGCCAGGGGGCGCAGGGCAATGAGCAGTTCTTC. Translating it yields CTSQGAQGNEQFF.

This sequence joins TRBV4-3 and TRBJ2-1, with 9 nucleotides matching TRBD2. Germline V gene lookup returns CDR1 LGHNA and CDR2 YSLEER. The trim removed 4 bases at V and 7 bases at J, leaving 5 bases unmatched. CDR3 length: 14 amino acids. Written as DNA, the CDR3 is TGCGCCAGCAGCCGGGTGCTAGCGGGAAATGAGCAGTTCTTC. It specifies CASSRVLAGNEQFF.

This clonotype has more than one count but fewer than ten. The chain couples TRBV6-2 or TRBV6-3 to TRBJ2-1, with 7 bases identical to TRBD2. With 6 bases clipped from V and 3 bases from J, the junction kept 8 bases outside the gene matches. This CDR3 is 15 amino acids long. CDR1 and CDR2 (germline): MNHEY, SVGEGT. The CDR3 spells CASRATSAYYNEQFF. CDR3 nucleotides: TGTGCCAGCAGGGCAACTAGCGCGTACTACAATGAGCAGTTCTTC.

CDR3 nucleotides: TGTGCCAGCTCACCGCGCTCTAGCGGGGGAGAGACCCAGTACTTC. It codes for CASSPRSSGGETQYF. V and J are TRBV18 and TRBJ2-5, with 10 nucleotides matching TRBD2. V lost 3 bases and J lost 4; bases outside the gene matches: 5. The CDR3 extends over 15 amino acids. In germline, CDR1 is KGHSH, CDR2 LQKENI.

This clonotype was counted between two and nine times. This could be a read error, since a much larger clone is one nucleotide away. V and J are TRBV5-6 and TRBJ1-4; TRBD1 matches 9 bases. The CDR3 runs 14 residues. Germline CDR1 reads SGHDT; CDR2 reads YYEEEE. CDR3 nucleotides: TGTGCCAGCAGCCCCGGGACAGGGTTTGAAAAACGGTTTTTT. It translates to CASSPGTGFEKRFF.

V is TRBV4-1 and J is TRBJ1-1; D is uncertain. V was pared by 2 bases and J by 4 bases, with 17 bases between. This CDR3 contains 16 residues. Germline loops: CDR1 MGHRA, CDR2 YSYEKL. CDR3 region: CASSQTALRFGTEAFF. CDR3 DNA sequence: TGCGCCAGCAGCCAAACGGCCCTGCGGTTCGGCACTGAAGCTTTCTTT.

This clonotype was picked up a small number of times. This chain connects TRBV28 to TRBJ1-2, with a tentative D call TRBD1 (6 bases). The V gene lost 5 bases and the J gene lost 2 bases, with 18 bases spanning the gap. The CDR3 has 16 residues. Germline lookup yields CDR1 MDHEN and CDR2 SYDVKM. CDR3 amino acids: CASSNTITQGNYGYTF. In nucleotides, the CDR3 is TGTGCCAGCAGTAACACAATCACCCAGGGGAACTATGGCTACACCTTC.

In nucleotides, the CDR3 is TGCAGTGCTAGTTTAATAGGGAGTGGCTACACCTTC. This sequence encodes CSASLIGSGYTF. The J gene is TRBJ1-2, the V gene TRBV20-1, with D hard to call. V was shortened by 3 bases and J by 7 bases, with 12 bases between the two germline ends. This CDR3 is 12 amino acids long. The germline V gene has CDR1 DFQATT and CDR2 SNEGSKA (reference sequence).

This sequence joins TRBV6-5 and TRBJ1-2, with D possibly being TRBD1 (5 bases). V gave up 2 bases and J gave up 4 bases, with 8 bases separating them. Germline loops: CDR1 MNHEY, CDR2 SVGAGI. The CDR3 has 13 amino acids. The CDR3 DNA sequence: TGTGCCAGCAGTTACGGGGGTAGCTATGGCTACACCTTC. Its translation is CASSYGGSYGYTF.

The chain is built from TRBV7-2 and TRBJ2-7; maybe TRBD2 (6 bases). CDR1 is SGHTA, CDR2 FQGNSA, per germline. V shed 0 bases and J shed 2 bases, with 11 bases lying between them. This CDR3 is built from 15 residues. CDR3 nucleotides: TGTGCCAGCAGCTTAGCTTCAGGACTACCCTACGAGCAGTACTTC. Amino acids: CASSLASGLPYEQYF.

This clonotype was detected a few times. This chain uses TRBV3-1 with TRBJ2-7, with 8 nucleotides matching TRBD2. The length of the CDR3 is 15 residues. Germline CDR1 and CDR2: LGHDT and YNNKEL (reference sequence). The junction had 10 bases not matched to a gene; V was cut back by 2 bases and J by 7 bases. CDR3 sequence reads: CASSQRGAGVGEQYF. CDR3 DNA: TGTGCCAGCAGCCAACGCGGAGCGGGGGTGGGGGAGCAGTACTTC.

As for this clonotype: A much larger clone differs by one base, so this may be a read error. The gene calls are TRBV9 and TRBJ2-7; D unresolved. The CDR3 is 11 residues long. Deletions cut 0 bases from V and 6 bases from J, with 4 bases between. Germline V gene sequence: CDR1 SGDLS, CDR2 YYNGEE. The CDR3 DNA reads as TGTGCCAGCAGCGTAGGGGCCGAGCAGTACTTC. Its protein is CASSVGAEQYF.

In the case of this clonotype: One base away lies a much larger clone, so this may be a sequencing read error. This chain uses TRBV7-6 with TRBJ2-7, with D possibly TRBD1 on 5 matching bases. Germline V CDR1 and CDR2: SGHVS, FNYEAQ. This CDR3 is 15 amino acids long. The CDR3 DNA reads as TGTGCCGGCAGCTTAGGTCAGGGAAACACCTACGAGCAGTACTTC. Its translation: CAGSLGQGNTYEQYF.

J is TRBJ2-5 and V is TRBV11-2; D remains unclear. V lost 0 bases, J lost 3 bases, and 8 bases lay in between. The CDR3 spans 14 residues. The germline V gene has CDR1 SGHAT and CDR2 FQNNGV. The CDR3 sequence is CASSLDLPKETQYF. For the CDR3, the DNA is TGTGCCAGCAGCTTAGATCTTCCCAAAGAGACCCAGTACTTC.

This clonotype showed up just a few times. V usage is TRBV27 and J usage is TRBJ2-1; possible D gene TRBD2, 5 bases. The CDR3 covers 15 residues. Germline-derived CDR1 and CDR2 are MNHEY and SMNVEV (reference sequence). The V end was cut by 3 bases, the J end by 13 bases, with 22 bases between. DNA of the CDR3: TGTGCCAGCAGTTTTAGGGCAGTCGCGGGTGAGACCCAGTTCTTC. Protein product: CASSFRAVAGETQFF.

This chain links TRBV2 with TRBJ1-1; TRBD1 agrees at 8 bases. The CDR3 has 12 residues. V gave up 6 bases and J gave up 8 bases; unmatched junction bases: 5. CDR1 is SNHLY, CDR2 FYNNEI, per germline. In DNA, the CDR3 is TGTGCCAGCAGATGGACAGGGTTGGAAGCTTTCTTT. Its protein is CASRWTGLEAFF.

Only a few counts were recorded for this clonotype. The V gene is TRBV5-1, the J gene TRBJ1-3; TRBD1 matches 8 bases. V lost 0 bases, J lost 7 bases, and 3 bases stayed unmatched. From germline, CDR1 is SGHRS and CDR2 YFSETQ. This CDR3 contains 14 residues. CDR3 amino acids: CASSLDTGGNTIYF. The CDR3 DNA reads TGCGCCAGCAGCTTGGATACAGGGGGTAACACCATATATTTT. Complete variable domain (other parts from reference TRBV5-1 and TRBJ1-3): KAGVTQTPRYLIKTRGQQVTLSCSPISGHRSVSWYQQTPGQGLQFLFEYFSETQRNKGNFPGRFSGRQFSNSRSEMNVSTLELGDSALYLCASSLDTGGNTIYFGEGSWLTVV.

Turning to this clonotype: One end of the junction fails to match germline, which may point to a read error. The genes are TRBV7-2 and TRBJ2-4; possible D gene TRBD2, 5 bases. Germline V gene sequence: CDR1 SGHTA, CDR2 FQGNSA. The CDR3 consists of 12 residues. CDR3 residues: CACSLTGMIQYF. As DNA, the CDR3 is TGTGCCTGCAGCTTAACGGGGATGATTCAGTACTTC.

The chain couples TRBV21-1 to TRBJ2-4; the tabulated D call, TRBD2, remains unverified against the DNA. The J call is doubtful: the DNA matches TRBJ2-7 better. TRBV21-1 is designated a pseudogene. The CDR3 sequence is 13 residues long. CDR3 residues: CASSGRALYEQYF. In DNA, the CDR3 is TGTGCCAGCAGCGGGAGGGCTCTTTACGAGCAGTACTTC.

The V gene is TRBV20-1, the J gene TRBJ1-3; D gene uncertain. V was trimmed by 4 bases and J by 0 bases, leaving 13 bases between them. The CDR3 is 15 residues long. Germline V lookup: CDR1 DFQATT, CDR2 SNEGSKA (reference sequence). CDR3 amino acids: CSANRAGLSGNTIYF. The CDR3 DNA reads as TGCAGTGCTAACCGTGCAGGCCTCTCTGGAAACACCATATATTTT.

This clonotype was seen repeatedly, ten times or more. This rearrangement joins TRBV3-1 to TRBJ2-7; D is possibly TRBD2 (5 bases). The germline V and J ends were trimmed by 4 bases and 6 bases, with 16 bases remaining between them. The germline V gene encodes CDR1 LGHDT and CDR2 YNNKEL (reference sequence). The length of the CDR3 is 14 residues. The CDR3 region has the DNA TGTGCCAGCAGCCTCCGGGATCAGATCCCCGAGCAGTACTTC. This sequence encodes CASSLRDQIPEQYF.

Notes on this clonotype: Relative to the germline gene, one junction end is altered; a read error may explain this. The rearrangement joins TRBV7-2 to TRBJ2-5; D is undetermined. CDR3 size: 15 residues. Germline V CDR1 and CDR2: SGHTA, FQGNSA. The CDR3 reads CACSTRLGIGETQYF. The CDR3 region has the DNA TGTGCCTGCAGCACGCGCCTAGGGATTGGGGAGACCCAGTACTTC.

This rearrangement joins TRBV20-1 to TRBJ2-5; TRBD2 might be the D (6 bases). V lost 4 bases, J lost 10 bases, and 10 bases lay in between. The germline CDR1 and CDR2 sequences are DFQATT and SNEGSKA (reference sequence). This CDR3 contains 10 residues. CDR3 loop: CSAIGRDQYF. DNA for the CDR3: TGCAGTGCTATCGGGCGGGACCAGTACTTC.